These 9 T cell receptor beta chains were all obtained from the same sample, sequenced in a study of vaccination and CD4 T cells after COVID-19 (dated by TCRdb to between 2022 and 2023). The antigens of these receptors remain unknown. Libraries were constructed by PCR. The data were produced on an Illumina iSeq 100. TCR sequencing of DNA from cultured CD4+ T cells used the Oncomine TCR Beta short-read assay at the Johns Hopkins FTIC core. Using fastp trimming at Q25 and MiXCR clonotype assembly, TCRdb reanalyzed the public sequencing data and kept in-frame beta chains. For every CDR3 protein sequence, its rows merge into one entry that carries the most common genes and DNA. The sample table holds about 5,400 distinct CDR3 sequences, of which approximately 62% were seen once. Roughly 47% of the sample is held by the ten biggest clonotypes. Read against the paper, the sample's treatment or condition label means: approximately 9-day PBMC culture with coronavirus spike peptide pools or control peptides (ViraFEST assay). CD4+ T cells from unexposed donors were collected before the COVID-19 pandemic (2011-2018).

The sequenced material came from CD4+ T cells from blood, cultured in vitro. The receptors originated from a human donor in good health.

The chain employs TRBV6-5 and TRBJ2-2, with 13 positions matching TRBD2. V lost 0 bases and J lost 1; bases outside the gene matches: 5. Germline V gives CDR1 MNHEY, CDR2 SVGAGI. This CDR3 has 19 amino acids. CDR3 in DNA: TGTGCCAGCAGTTACTCAGGGACTAGCGGGATTATGAACACCGGGGAGCTGTTTTTT. It specifies CASSYSGTSGIMNTGELFF.

This chain connects TRBV7-9 to TRBJ1-2; D is possibly TRBD1 (6 bases). The V end was cut by 6 bases, the J end by 8 bases, with 13 bases between. The CDR3 covers 12 residues. CDR1 is SEHNR and CDR2 is FQNEAQ in the germline V gene (reference sequence). The CDR3 bases are TGTGCCAGCAGTTTTAACAGGGACGGCTACACCTTC. Amino acid sequence: CASSFNRDGYTF.

The CDR3 DNA follows: TGTGCCAGTAGCGGGAGGGCCTACACCGGGGAGCTGTTTTTT. It translates to CASSGRAYTGELFF. V is TRBV30 and J is TRBJ2-2; 11 nucleotides match TRBD2. Trimming removed 8 bases from V and 3 bases from J; junction bases left unmatched: 5. The CDR3 totals 14 residues. Per germline, CDR1 GTSNPN and CDR2 SVGIG (reference sequence).

The rearrangement uses TRBV6-1 and TRBJ1-2; 7 bases match TRBD1. From germline, CDR1 is MNHNS and CDR2 SASEGT. V dropped 6 bases and J dropped 7; count of bases not matched to a gene: 14. The CDR3 loop spans 15 amino acids. The CDR3, as DNA: TGTGCCAGCAGAAGCAAGACAGGGTTTCTTGGTGGCTACACCTTC. Translating gives CASRSKTGFLGGYTF.

The chain employs TRBV6-4 and TRBJ2-5; tentative D call: TRBD2 (6 bases). The CDR3 totals 13 residues. V was cut by 6 bases and J by 5 bases, with 13 bases left in between. Germline loops: CDR1 MRHNA, CDR2 SNTAGT. CDR3 bases: TGTGCCAGCAGCGAGACTAGTATGGAGACCCAGTACTTC. Translating it yields CASSETSMETQYF.

The table lists this clonotype with a count of one. The V gene is TRBV2, the J gene TRBJ2-2, with a tentative D call TRBD2 (6 bases). V lost 7 bases, J lost 6 bases, and 15 bases lay in between. CDR3 size: 14 residues. Germline lookup yields CDR1 SNHLY and CDR2 FYNNEI. The CDR3 here is CASKRDSPPGELFF. DNA of the CDR3: TGTGCCAGCAAAAGGGACTCCCCCCCCGGGGAGCTGTTTTTT.

The chain couples TRBV7-9 to TRBJ1-5; 8 bases match TRBD1. V was clipped by 5 bases and J by 4 bases; unmatched bases: 4. Germline V gives CDR1 SEHNR, CDR2 FQNEAQ (reference sequence). There are 14 residues in the CDR3. The DNA for the CDR3 is TGTGCCAGCAGCGGCGGGACAGGTAATCAGCCCCAGCATTTT. As protein: CASSGGTGNQPQHF.

In its sample, this clonotype was seen a few times. The chain links TRBV27 to TRBJ2-3, with 9 bases fitting TRBD2. The CDR3 sequence is 15 residues long. Germline-derived CDR1 and CDR2 are MNHEY and SMNVEV (reference sequence). V dropped 6 bases and J dropped 0; count of bases not matched to a gene: 4. The CDR3 DNA sequence: TGTGCCAGCAGCCCTCTAGCGGGGAGCACAGATACGCAGTATTTT. As protein: CASSPLAGSTDTQYF.

The rearrangement uses TRBV6-1 and TRBJ2-4; D possibly corresponds to TRBD1 (5 bases). Germline V gene data show CDR1 as MNHNS and CDR2 as SASEGT. The germline V and J ends were trimmed by 6 bases and 2 bases, with 11 bases remaining between them. The CDR3 runs 14 residues. CDR3 nucleotides: TGTGCCAGCAGGCAGGGTATAACCAAAAACATTCAGTACTTC. It specifies CASRQGITKNIQYF.